Below are 27 T cell receptor beta chains sequenced from a single sample in a study of tumor and adjacent non-tumor tissue in lung cancer. The library came from three nested PCR rounds adapted from ARM-PCR protocols. From the multiplex PCR reads, TCRdb called clonotypes with MiXCR, one entry per CDR3 protein. The top ten clones hold roughly 25% of a sample with tens of thousands of distinct CDR3 sequences, roughly 69% of them seen once. No cell sorting was done before RNA was extracted from the tissue. This non-tumor lung sample came from over 3 cm beyond the tumor edge. Sequencing input: distant non-tumor lung tissue. These receptors originate from a woman aged 55-70 years with non-small cell lung cancer.

With regard to this clonotype: As the CDR3 is not closed by the conserved phenylalanine or tryptophan, this likely results from a read error. The DNA is left out, because the CDR3 cannot be placed on it with certainty; the CDR3 is given as TCRdb lists it. The V call is TRBV4-1, the J call TRBJ2-1; the table gives TRBD2 as D, unverified against the DNA. The CDR3 numbers 14 amino acids, ends counted. Germline-derived CDR1 and CDR2 are MGHRA and YSYEKL. CDR3 in amino acids: CARGPGLPYNERFL.

This clonotype was observed at least ten times. CDR3 in amino acids: CASSLDGDTGELFF. The CDR3 nucleotides read TGTGCCAGCAGCCTAGACGGGGACACCGGGGAGCTGTTTTTT. The rearrangement joins TRBV6-4 to TRBJ2-2, with D perhaps TRBD2 (5 bases). Germline lookup yields CDR1 MRHNA and CDR2 SNTAGT. V was clipped by 6 bases and J by 3 bases, with 11 bases between them. CDR3 length: 14 amino acids.

As regards this clonotype: In this CDR3 the conserved last residue, phenylalanine or tryptophan, is missing, so a read error is likely. CDR3 DNA sequence: TGTGCCGGGGAGACAGACGACATCGGGGAGCTGTTTTCT. Translated, it gives CAGETDDIGELFS. The chain carries TRBV6-1 and TRBJ2-2; D might be TRBD1 or TRBD2, each matching 5 bases. V was trimmed by 11 bases and J by 7 bases, leaving 17 bases between them. CDR3 length: 13 residues. Germline V gene lookup returns CDR1 MNHNS and CDR2 SASEGT.

Comment on this clonotype: Because the CDR3 is missing its conserved closing phenylalanine or tryptophan, this is likely a read error. Because the CDR3's place on the DNA is in doubt, the DNA is left out and the CDR3 is given as listed by TCRdb. The genes are TRBV20-1 and TRBJ2-1. A total of 16 residues make up the CDR3, ends included. In germline, CDR1 is DFQATT, CDR2 SNEGSKA (reference sequence). CDR3 protein: CSARHGVHYSYNEQLS.

As for this clonotype: This clone may be a read error of a much larger clone one base away. V usage is TRBV5-4 and J usage is TRBJ1-5; D is unresolved. CDR1 SGHNT and CDR2 YYREEE come from the germline V gene (reference sequence). The CDR3 runs 17 residues. As DNA, the CDR3 is TGTGCCAGCACCTTCCCTCGCCTCTCGGGTTCTGATCAGTCCCAGCATTTT. This translates into CASTFPRLSGSDQSQHF.

The CDR3 DNA sequence: TGTGCCAGCAGCCGGACTAGCGTGGGGGCGAACTACGAGCAGTACTTC. Protein product: CASSRTSVGANYEQYF. J is TRBJ2-7 and V is TRBV4-2; TRBD2 matches at 9 bases. Germline CDR1 is LGHNA and CDR2 is YNFKEQ. V gave up 4 bases and J gave up 3 bases; unmatched junction bases: 10. The CDR3 runs 16 residues.

The gene calls are TRBV5-6 and TRBJ1-2, with 7 positions matching TRBD1. The germline gives CDR1 SGHDT, CDR2 YYEEEE. The CDR3 has 16 amino acids. J lost 4 bases, V lost 4 bases, and 13 bases had no gene match. The CDR3 DNA is TGTGCCAGCAGCCCGTTGGACGGACAGGACGTCTATGGCTACACCTTC. It encodes CASSPLDGQDVYGYTF.

With respect to this clonotype: One junction end disagrees with the germline gene, perhaps due to a read error. The V and J genes are TRBV11-2 and TRBJ1-6, with 9 bases fitting TRBD1. Germline values: CDR1 SGHAT, CDR2 FQNNGV. The CDR3 runs 17 residues. This CDR3 reads CARADFANRGPSSPLRF. CDR3 sequence (DNA): TGTGCCCGCGCTGACTTTGCGAACAGGGGGCCGAGCTCACCCCTCCGCTTT. Using reference TRBV11-2 and TRBJ1-6 for the parts outside the CDR3, the full variable domain is EAGVAQSPRYKIIEKRQSVAFWCNPISGHATLYWYQQILGQGPKLLIQFQNNGVVDDSQLPKDRFSAERLKGVDSTLKIQPAKLEDSAVYLCARADFANRGPSSPLRFGNGTRLTVT.

Comment on this clonotype: The junction departs from germline at one end; a sequencing error may be responsible. The chain combines TRBV4-3 with TRBJ2-2; D is perhaps TRBD1 (6 bases). Germline V CDR1 and CDR2: LGHNA, YSLEER. This CDR3 is 16 amino acids long. The CDR3 loop reads CASTQGPARNTGELFF. CDR3 nucleotides: TGCGCCAGCACCCAGGGGCCAGCGAGAAACACCGGGGAGCTGTTTTTC.

A remark on this clonotype: An end of the junction does not agree with germline; a read error may underlie this. The V and J genes are TRBV20-1 and TRBJ2-1; 8 bases match TRBD2. The CDR3 is made up of 19 amino acids. CDR1 and CDR2 from the germline V gene are DFQATT and SNEGSKA (reference sequence). CDR3 residues: CGASPPEYTSGRAYNEQFF. The CDR3 region has the DNA TGCGGTGCTAGCCCTCCCGAATACACTAGCGGAAGAGCCTACAATGAGCAGTTCTTC.

This clonotype was recorded only once. One end of the junction is discordant with germline, which a read error may explain. The CDR3 coding sequence is TGTGCCAGCAGTCCGGACGGAAGTAGCAATCGGCCCCAGCATTTT. It yields the protein CASSPDGSSNRPQHF. This sequence joins TRBV5-8 and TRBJ1-5; D call uncertain. This CDR3 comprises 15 residues. The germline V gene encodes CDR1 SGHTS and CDR2 YDEGEE.

For this clonotype: One end of the junction does not line up with germline, which may come from a read error. The chain links TRBV12-3 or TRBV12-4 to TRBJ2-1; D remains unclear. The CDR3 runs 16 residues. The CDR3 bases are TGTGCCAGCAGTCCACGACCAGTCCAACGTGGGGATGAGCATTTCTTC. Amino acid sequence: CASSPRPVQRGDEHFF.

This CDR3 reads CASSAGLAYYEEYF. CDR3 in DNA: TGTGCCAGCAGTGCGGGACTAGCCTACTACGAGGAATACTTC. The J gene is TRBJ2-7, the V gene TRBV6-1; 9 bases are shared with TRBD2. Germline trimming cut 4 bases from V and 13 bases from J; bases unmatched to any gene: 14. The CDR3 is 14 amino acids. CDR1 is MNHNS, CDR2 SASEGT, per germline.

Regarding this clonotype: Relative to the germline gene, one junction end is altered; a read error may explain this. The rearrangement links TRBV11-2 to TRBJ1-2; D unclear. The CDR3 has 16 residues. CDR1 and CDR2 from the germline V gene are SGHAT and FQNNGV. This CDR3 reads CASSPKWGIRVYGYTF. The CDR3 nucleotides read TGTGCCAGCAGCCCCAAATGGGGTATCCGCGTCTATGGTTACACCTTC.

This clonotype was seen once. One end of the junction fails to match germline, which may point to a read error. V and J are TRBV10-2 and TRBJ2-7; D not certain. CDR3 length equals 14 residues. Germline V gene sequence: CDR1 WSHSY, CDR2 SAAADI. CDR3 nucleotides: TGCGTCAGCAGTGAGTCGGGTCTTTCCTACGAGCAGTGCTTC. This translates into CVSSESGLSYEQCF.

The chain combines TRBV11-3 with TRBJ2-1; 7 bases are a match to TRBD1. The CDR3 sequence is 15 residues long. Germline trimming cut 5 bases from V and 15 bases from J; bases unmatched to any gene: 19. CDR1 SGHNT and CDR2 YENEEA come from the germline V gene. CDR3: CASSADETGFQNPFF. The DNA for the CDR3 is TGTGCCAGCAGCGCAGACGAGACAGGGTTCCAAAATCCGTTCTTC.

The chain uses TRBV20-1 and TRBJ2-1; perhaps TRBD2 as D (7 bases). V was trimmed by 0 bases and J by 4 bases, leaving 16 bases between them. The V gene's germline CDR1 is DFQATT and CDR2 SNEGSKA (reference sequence). The CDR3 totals 16 residues. The chain's CDR3 is CSAREDRGGAYNEQFF. The CDR3 region has the DNA TGCAGTGCTAGAGAGGATCGAGGGGGGGCGTACAATGAGCAGTTCTTC.

J is TRBJ1-2 and V is TRBV5-6; TRBD1 matches at 8 bases. Germline lookup yields CDR1 SGHDT and CDR2 YYEEEE. The CDR3 length is 16 residues. V trimming: 4 bases; J trimming: 11 bases; junction bases outside the gene matches: 19. The CDR3 region has the DNA TGTGCCAGCAGCCCGTTGGACGGACAGGGCGACTATGATTACACCTTC. It specifies CASSPLDGQGDYDYTF.

As for this clonotype: The missing conserved phenylalanine or tryptophan at the end of this CDR3 makes a read error likely. V and J are TRBV11-3 and TRBJ1-4; D remains unclear. The CDR3 contains 17 residues. V lost 3 bases and J lost 2, with 16 bases in between. Per the germline V gene, CDR1 is SGHNT and CDR2 is YENEEA. The CDR3 region has the DNA TGTGCCAGCAGCTTTGATAGCCGAGATGCGACTAATGAAAAACTGTTTTCT. Its protein is CASSFDSRDATNEKLFS.

Notes on this clonotype: An end of the junction does not agree with germline; a read error may underlie this. The rearrangement joins TRBV11-2 to TRBJ1-5; D is perhaps TRBD1 (5 bases). CDR1 SGHAT and CDR2 FQNNGV come from the germline V gene. The CDR3 runs 13 residues. CDR3 nucleotide sequence: TGTGCCAGCTCCTGGGAGAGGGGTCAACCCCAACATTTT. Protein product: CASSWERGQPQHF.

Turning to this clonotype: A junction boundary mismatches the germline segment, possibly from a read error. CDR3 in amino acids: CGVVWDWDTQYF. CDR3 DNA: TGCGGCGTTGTGTGGGATTGGGATACGCAGTATTTT. V and J are TRBV29-1 and TRBJ2-3; no reliable D call. This CDR3 comprises 12 residues. In germline, CDR1 is SQVTM, CDR2 ANQGSEA.

Comment on this clonotype: An end of the junction does not agree with germline; a read error may underlie this. The chain combines TRBV29-1 with TRBJ2-7; TRBD1 agrees at 7 bases. The CDR3 has 12 amino acids. Germline CDR1 and CDR2: SQVTM and ANQGSEA. The CDR3 DNA follows: TGTACCATTGAGGGACAGACCTACGAGCAGTACTTC. Residues: CTIEGQTYEQYF.

The chain has TRBV11-3 and TRBJ2-7, with D perhaps given as TRBD1 or TRBD2 (6 bases each). The V end lost 7 bases, the J end lost 10 bases, and 26 bases lay between the germline ends. There are 15 residues in the CDR3. Germline V gene sequence: CDR1 SGHNT, CDR2 YENEEA. This CDR3 reads CASILRQGTSYGQYF. CDR3 coding DNA: TGTGCCAGCATCTTGCGGCAGGGGACTTCTTACGGCCAGTACTTC.

Notes on this clonotype: At one of its ends the junction is not consistent with the germline gene, which may arise from a read error. This rearrangement joins TRBV5-6 to TRBJ2-5, with 10 positions matching TRBD2. The CDR3 contains 15 residues. Germline loops: CDR1 SGHDT, CDR2 YYEEEE. CDR3 loop: CASSTTSGLLETRYF. The CDR3 DNA reads TGTGCCAGCAGTACGACTAGCGGGCTCCTGGAGACCCGGTACTTC.

The chain carries TRBV29-1 and TRBJ2-5; 7 bases are a match to TRBD1. The CDR3 spans 12 residues. From germline, CDR1 is SQVTM and CDR2 ANQGSEA. V gave up 6 bases and J gave up 5 bases; unmatched junction bases: 6. In DNA form, the CDR3 reads TGCAGCGTCGTAACACAGGGGGAGACCCAGTACTTC. Translating it yields CSVVTQGETQYF.

In the case of this clonotype: The junction and the germline gene differ at one end; a read error may be behind it. The gene calls are TRBV4-2 and TRBJ2-1; 10 bases map to TRBD2. This CDR3 has 15 amino acids. Germline lookup yields CDR1 LGHNA and CDR2 YNFKEQ. CDR3 region: CASSRTSGIEDEQLF. Here the CDR3 DNA reads TGTGCCAGCAGTCGTACTAGCGGGATAGAGGATGAGCAGCTCTTC.

A remark on this clonotype: Since the CDR3 does not end with the conserved phenylalanine or tryptophan, this likely comes from a read error. The chain is built from TRBV6-6 and TRBJ1-1, with D possibly being TRBD1 (6 bases). CDR3 size: 16 residues. Trimming shortened V by 6 bases and J by 0 bases, and 17 bases separated the two germline ends. Germline CDR1 reads MNHNY; CDR2 reads SVGAGI (reference sequence). This CDR3 reads CASSPSAGVLNTEAFY. Written as DNA, the CDR3 is TGTGCCAGCAGCCCATCCGCAGGGGTCTTGAACACTGAAGCTTTCTAT.